These 25 T cell receptor beta chains were all obtained from the same sample, sequenced in a study of blood T cell repertoires in COVID-19. Only in-frame clones appear in the TCRdb table, and some are missing; sequencing was by immunoSEQ multiplex PCR. The sample shows about 230,000 clones, about 82% of them seen only once. The sample comprised peripheral blood. The receptors were gathered from a man between 45 and 60 years old with COVID-19, enrolled during active disease.

This chain connects TRBV6-5 to TRBJ2-1; the D gene is possibly TRBD1 (5 bases). The V end lost 7 bases, the J end lost 7 bases, and 11 bases lay between the germline ends. This CDR3 comprises 12 residues. CDR1 and CDR2 from the germline V gene are MNHEY and SVGAGI. In nucleotides, the CDR3 is TGTGCCAGCACTCAGGGTTATAATGAGCAGTTCTTC. It specifies CASTQGYNEQFF.

The CDR3 DNA follows: TGTGCCAGCAGCTTTGACAGGGTCTCTGGAAACACCATATATTTT. Translating gives CASSFDRVSGNTIYF. This chain joins TRBV7-9 and TRBJ1-3; 7 nucleotides match TRBD1. The CDR3 loop spans 15 amino acids. Germline V lookup: CDR1 SEHNR, CDR2 FQNEAQ (reference sequence). The V segment lost 3 bases and the J segment 0 bases; nucleotides outside the gene matches: 2. The entire variable domain, with the rest obtained from reference TRBV7-9 and TRBJ1-3, is as follows: DTGVSQNPRHKITKRGQNVTFRCDPISEHNRLYWYRQTLGQGPEFLTYFQNEAQLEKSRLLSDRFSAERPKGSFSTLEIQRTEQGDSAMYLCASSFDRVSGNTIYFGEGSWLTVV.

The genes are TRBV2 and TRBJ1-6; D possibly corresponds to TRBD1 (6 bases). Germline CDR1 and CDR2: SNHLY and FYNNEI. This CDR3 is built from 13 residues. The ends were cut back, 3 bases at V and 10 bases at J, with 10 bases in the middle. The CDR3 here is CASSENRDSPLHF. The CDR3 DNA reads as TGTGCCAGCAGTGAGAACAGGGACTCACCCCTCCACTTT.

The chain carries TRBV28 and TRBJ1-2; D perhaps matches TRBD1 (6 bases). CDR3 size: 16 residues. Trimming removed 8 bases at V and 4 bases at J, with 23 bases between. CDR1 and CDR2 from the germline V gene are MDHEN and SYDVKM. The CDR3 nucleotides are TGTGCCAGCGTGATGCAGGGACAACTAGACGGCTATGGCTACACCTTC. Residues: CASVMQGQLDGYGYTF.

Here the CDR3 DNA reads TGTGCCAGCAGTGGACAAAACATGAACACTGAAGCTTTCTTT. Amino acid sequence: CASSGQNMNTEAFF. The chain combines TRBV28 with TRBJ1-1; a possible D gene is TRBD1 (5 bases). The CDR3 sequence is 14 residues long. Germline V gives CDR1 MDHEN, CDR2 SYDVKM. Trimming shortened V by 5 bases and J by 0 bases, and 10 bases separated the two germline ends. Complete variable domain (other parts from reference TRBV28 and TRBJ1-1): DVKVTQSSRYLVKRTGEKVFLECVQDMDHENMFWYRQDPGLGLRLIYFSYDVKMKEKGDIPEGYSVSREKKERFSLILESASTNQTSMYLCASSGQNMNTEAFFGQGTRLTVV.

The table lists this clone with a few counts. CDR3: CASSLGGYYGYTF. The CDR3 DNA sequence: TGTGCCAGCAGCTTAGGAGGTTACTATGGCTACACCTTC. The chain uses TRBV11-2 and TRBJ1-2; D call uncertain. The CDR3 has 13 amino acids. The V and J ends lost 1 base and 3 bases respectively, with 6 bases between them. Germline CDR1 is SGHAT and CDR2 is FQNNGV.

This chain uses TRBV10-3 with TRBJ2-7; TRBD1 matches at 9 bases. The CDR3 runs 16 residues. Trimming took 10 bases from V and 0 from J; bases not matched to a gene: 13. Germline V gene lookup returns CDR1 ENHRY and CDR2 SYGVKD. CDR3 sequence (DNA): TGTGCCAGCGGACAGGGGCCCCCCTTAGGCTCCTACGAGCAGTACTTC. Its translation: CASGQGPPLGSYEQYF.

The V gene is TRBV24-1, the J gene TRBJ2-5; a possible D gene is TRBD2 (6 bases). The CDR3 covers 18 residues. V shed 9 bases and J shed 1 base, with 26 bases lying between them. Per the germline V gene, CDR1 is KGHDR and CDR2 is SFDVKD. CDR3 nucleotides: TGTGCCACCGCTGGACTATCCTCTTTTAATGGCGGCCAAGAGACCCAGTACTTC. It specifies CATAGLSSFNGGQETQYF.

Points on this clone: This sample includes further DNA sequences coding for the same CDR3. The chain recombines TRBV9 with TRBJ1-5; TRBD1 aligns across 8 bases. The CDR3 length is 15 residues. Germline V gene data show CDR1 as SGDLS and CDR2 as YYNGEE. V shed 0 bases, J shed 1 base, and the junction held 0 bases outside the gene matches. CDR3 nucleotides: TGTGCCAGCAGCGTAGCAGGGGGCAGCAATCAGCCCCAGCATTTT. The encoded protein is CASSVAGGSNQPQHF.

The rearrangement links TRBV7-3 to TRBJ2-3, with D possibly matching TRBD2 (7 bases). This CDR3 has 19 residues. Looked up from germline, CDR1 is SGHTA and CDR2 is FQGTGA. Deletions cut 5 bases from V and 0 bases from J, with 24 bases between. CDR3 region: CASSAPLRRGPSSTDTQYF. The CDR3 DNA reads TGTGCCAGCAGCGCGCCCCTGAGGCGGGGGCCGTCTAGCACAGATACGCAGTATTTT.

The chain is built from TRBV5-5 and TRBJ2-2; 8 bases agree with TRBD1. The trim removed 0 bases at V and 7 bases at J, leaving 2 bases unmatched. The CDR3 runs 14 residues. CDR1 SGHKS and CDR2 YYEKEE come from the germline V gene (reference sequence). As DNA, the CDR3 is TGTGCCAGCAGCTTGGGACAGGGGATCGGGGAGCTGTTTTTT. It specifies CASSLGQGIGELFF.

This chain uses TRBV11-2 with TRBJ1-1; D is perhaps TRBD1 (6 bases). The V and J ends lost 1 base and 5 bases respectively, with 8 bases between them. There are 13 residues in the CDR3. The germline gives CDR1 SGHAT, CDR2 FQNNGV. CDR3 nucleotide sequence: TGTGCCAGCAGCTTAGTACAGGGTACTGAAGCTTTCTTT. Translating gives CASSLVQGTEAFF.

The gene calls are TRBV3-1 (or the pseudogene TRBV3-2) and TRBJ2-5, with 8 bases that match TRBD2. Trimming at V came to 0 bases and at J to 5 bases, leaving 5 bases not matched to a gene. The CDR3 is 15 residues long. In germline, CDR1 is LGHDT, CDR2 YNNKEL (reference sequence). The CDR3 DNA follows: TGTGCCAGCAGCCAAGATCGGGGGGGCTTTGAGACCCAGTACTTC. Residues: CASSQDRGGFETQYF.

This rearrangement joins TRBV29-1 to TRBJ1-1; D is ambiguous. The CDR3 sequence is 11 residues long. The V gene lost 7 bases and the J gene lost 1 base, with 7 bases spanning the gap. Germline values: CDR1 SQVTM, CDR2 ANQGSEA. The DNA for the CDR3 is TGCAGCGCCGACAAGAACACTGAAGCTTTCTTT. It encodes CSADKNTEAFF.

A few counts support this clone. The genes are TRBV6-2 or TRBV6-3 and TRBJ2-3; D not certain. Trimming shortened V by 2 bases and J by 3 bases, and 6 bases separated the two germline ends. The CDR3 runs to 13 residues. The germline CDR1 and CDR2 sequences are MNHEY and SVGEGT. The CDR3 loop reads CASSYKETDTQYF. Here the CDR3 DNA reads TGTGCCAGCAGTTACAAGGAGACAGATACGCAGTATTTT.

The gene calls are TRBV19 and TRBJ2-7; TRBD2 matches 11 bases. The CDR3 has 15 amino acids. Germline-derived CDR1 and CDR2 are LNHDA and SQIVND (reference sequence). Trimming removed 6 bases from V and 2 bases from J; junction bases left unmatched: 6. The CDR3 sequence is CASSLLAGATYEQYF. CDR3 bases: TGTGCCAGTAGCCTACTAGCGGGGGCGACCTACGAGCAGTACTTC.

The chain is built from TRBV3-1 (or the pseudogene TRBV3-2) and TRBJ2-3, with D possibly matching TRBD2 (6 bases). Germline CDR1 and CDR2: LGHDT and YNNKEL (reference sequence). The CDR3 runs to 17 residues. V shed 3 bases and J shed 2 bases, with 18 bases lying between them. The DNA for the CDR3 is TGTGCCAGCAGCCAGGATACCATAGCGGCCTTCACAGATACGCAGTATTTT. This sequence encodes CASSQDTIAAFTDTQYF.

V gene TRBV6-2 or TRBV6-3 combines with J gene TRBJ1-1; TRBD1 matches at 8 bases. This CDR3 region has 15 residues. Per germline, CDR1 MNHEY and CDR2 SVGEGT. Trimming cost V 4 bases and J 1 base; bases outside gene matches: 5. Here the CDR3 DNA reads TGTGCCAGCAGTTCCCAGGGGGCCAAGAACACTGAAGCTTTCTTT. It yields the protein CASSSQGAKNTEAFF.

The rearrangement links TRBV19 to TRBJ1-1, with D possibly being TRBD1 (5 bases). This CDR3 is built from 14 residues. CDR1 and CDR2 (germline): LNHDA, SQIVND (reference sequence). Deletions cut 9 bases from V and 3 bases from J, with 17 bases between. The CDR3 DNA follows: TGTGCCAGCCACGGACATCTGATCGACACTGAAGCTTTCTTT. It specifies CASHGHLIDTEAFF.

This clone was detected only once. The DNA for the CDR3 is TGTGCCAGCAGCACCCAGGGCTTCCCAGGAGAAAAACTGTTTTTT. Translation: CASSTQGFPGEKLFF. This rearrangement joins TRBV6-6 to TRBJ1-4, with TRBD1 as a possible D gene (5 bases). Trimming shortened V by 6 bases and J by 8 bases, and 19 bases separated the two germline ends. Germline lookup yields CDR1 MNHNY and CDR2 SVGAGI (reference sequence). CDR3 length: 15 amino acids.

The chain joins TRBV5-8 to TRBJ2-1, with TRBD2 as a possible D gene (6 bases). Germline loops: CDR1 SGHTS, CDR2 YDEGEE. The CDR3 runs to 16 residues. V dropped 0 bases and J dropped 7 bases, with 17 bases sitting between them. The chain's CDR3 is CASSLASRSEGNEQFF. In nucleotides, the CDR3 is TGTGCCAGCAGCTTGGCCTCCAGGTCGGAGGGGAATGAGCAGTTCTTC.

The rearrangement links TRBV9 to TRBJ1-5; a possible D gene is TRBD1 (6 bases). Germline-derived CDR1 and CDR2 are SGDLS and YYNGEE. CDR3 length: 14 residues. V gave up 4 bases and J gave up 6 bases, with 14 bases separating them. In DNA form, the CDR3 reads TGTGCCAGCAGCCAAGCAGGGGAGAGTCAGCCCCAGCATTTT. Amino acid sequence: CASSQAGESQPQHF.

Note on this clone: This sample includes further DNA sequences coding for the same CDR3. This CDR3 is CASSQEEGRLYNSPLHF. CDR3 DNA sequence: TGCGCCAGCAGCCAAGAGGAAGGGAGGCTATATAATTCACCCCTCCACTTT. This rearrangement joins TRBV4-1 to TRBJ1-6; no reliable D call. Germline-derived CDR1 and CDR2 are MGHRA and YSYEKL. This CDR3 spans 17 amino acids. V lost 0 bases to trimming and J lost 4 bases, with 13 bases between them.

This clone appeared a single time. J is TRBJ1-5 and V is TRBV3-1 (or the pseudogene TRBV3-2), with D unresolved. This CDR3 spans 15 amino acids. Germline V lookup: CDR1 LGHDT, CDR2 YNNKEL (reference sequence). The V end was cut by 1 base, the J end by 2 bases, with 9 bases between. The CDR3 nucleotides read TGTGCCAGCAGCCAAGGTGCAACTGGCAATCAGCCCCAGCATTTT. This encodes CASSQGATGNQPQHF.

This CDR3 is CACKGHKSSYEQYF. The CDR3 nucleotides are TGTGCCTGCAAAGGACACAAAAGCTCCTACGAGCAGTACTTC. The gene calls are TRBV30 and TRBJ2-7, with D possibly being TRBD1 (5 bases). Germline V gene lookup returns CDR1 GTSNPN and CDR2 SVGIG (reference sequence). V lost 6 bases, J lost 0 bases, and 15 bases lay in between. This CDR3 has 14 residues.